These 27 T cell receptor beta chains originate from one sample sequenced in a study of PD-L1 blockade in urothelial cancer. Clones were sequenced by immunoSEQ multiplex PCR, and TCRdb holds only the in-frame ones, with some missing. Altogether 30,000 to 40,000 clones are present, approximately 82% being singletons, with the ten largest covering 15% to 20%. The specimen comprised PBMCs, sampled around atezolizumab (anti-PD-L1) treatment. All receptors derive from a man between 60 and 75 years old with urothelial cancer.

The chain couples TRBV6-1 to TRBJ1-1, with TRBD1 identical over 7 bases. CDR1 is MNHNS and CDR2 is SASEGT in the germline V gene. Trimming took 5 bases from V and 8 from J; bases not matched to a gene: 5. The CDR3 has 12 amino acids. The CDR3 nucleotides are TGTGCCAGCAGTAGTAGACAGGGCGAAGCTTTCTTT. It specifies CASSSRQGEAFF.

V usage is TRBV18 and J usage is TRBJ2-3, with 9 nucleotides matching TRBD1. Germline assignment: CDR1 KGHSH and CDR2 LQKENI. V gave up 2 bases and J gave up 6 bases; unmatched junction bases: 6. This CDR3 is built from 15 residues. The chain's CDR3 is CASSPYTGGKDTQYF. As DNA, the CDR3 is TGTGCCAGCTCACCATACACAGGGGGCAAGGATACGCAGTATTTT.

This clone was counted between two and nine times. The CDR3 spells CASSFLGQGPTDTQYF. The CDR3 DNA reads as TGTGCCAGCAGTTTTTTAGGACAGGGTCCTACAGATACGCAGTATTTT. The genes are TRBV27 and TRBJ2-3; TRBD1 matches at 8 bases. V lost 3 bases, J lost 3 bases, and 8 bases stayed unmatched. CDR1 and CDR2 (germline): MNHEY, SMNVEV (reference sequence). There are 16 residues in the CDR3.

V is TRBV25-1 and J is TRBJ2-3; D might be TRBD1 (7 bases). V lost 1 base and J lost 4, with 12 bases in between. Germline V gene data show CDR1 as MGHDK and CDR2 as SYGVNS. This CDR3 is 15 amino acids long. CDR3 bases: TGTGCCAGCAGTGAATCAGGGGGGAAGGCAGATACGCAGTATTTT. It encodes CASSESGGKADTQYF.

The sample holds one count of this clone. This chain uses TRBV5-1 with TRBJ2-3; no reliable D call. Trimming took 0 bases from V and 0 from J, leaving 8 bases between them. The CDR3 length is 15 residues. Germline assignment: CDR1 SGHRS and CDR2 YFSETQ. The CDR3 spells CASSLGQTSTDTQYF. CDR3 nucleotides: TGCGCCAGCAGCTTGGGTCAAACTAGCACAGATACGCAGTATTTT.

This clone came up a few times. The rearrangement uses TRBV15 and TRBJ2-5; weak D call: TRBD1 (6 bases). V lost 5 bases and J lost 1, with 14 bases in between. From germline, CDR1 is LNHNV and CDR2 YYDKDF (reference sequence). The CDR3 totals 15 residues. CDR3 residues: CATSGSDRFQETQYF. For the CDR3, the DNA is TGTGCCACCAGCGGCTCCGACAGGTTCCAAGAGACCCAGTACTTC.

CDR3 sequence reads: CASSQVDILVYSEQYF. CDR3 nucleotides: TGCGCCAGCAGCCAAGTTGATATACTAGTTTACAGCGAGCAGTACTTC. The chain combines TRBV4-1 with TRBJ2-7; TRBD2 might be the D (5 bases). The germline CDR1 and CDR2 sequences are MGHRA and YSYEKL. Trimming cost V 1 base and J 6 bases, with 19 bases left between them. The length of the CDR3 is 16 residues.

This clone was detected only a few times. The chain has TRBV10-1 and TRBJ2-3; 7 bases line up with TRBD1. With 0 bases clipped from V and 2 bases from J, the junction kept 5 bases outside the gene matches. The CDR3 totals 16 residues. Germline CDR1 WNHNN, CDR2 SYGVQD (reference sequence). Written as DNA, the CDR3 is TGCGCCAGCAGTGAGTCGACGGGACAGCTCACAGATACGCAGTATTTT. It codes for CASSESTGQLTDTQYF.

This clone was counted a few times. V usage is TRBV9 and J usage is TRBJ2-5, with 9 positions matching TRBD2. From germline, CDR1 is SGDLS and CDR2 YYNGEE. The trim removed 2 bases at V and 1 base at J, leaving 3 bases unmatched. CDR3 size: 15 residues. CDR3 nucleotides: TGTGCCAGCAGCGTCGCGGGGGGGAGCCAAGAGACCCAGTACTTC. The encoded protein is CASSVAGGSQETQYF.

This sequence joins TRBV11-2 and TRBJ2-3; 8 bases fit TRBD2. Looked up from germline, CDR1 is SGHAT and CDR2 is FQNNGV. CDR3 size: 15 residues. Losses at the gene ends were 2 bases for V and 4 bases for J; bases not matched to a gene: 5. This CDR3 is CASSLRGGRADTQYF. CDR3 coding DNA: TGTGCCAGCAGCTTACGGGGGGGCCGGGCAGATACGCAGTATTTT.

This clone was detected once. V is TRBV10-3 and J is TRBJ1-5; D possibly corresponds to TRBD1 (6 bases). Germline lookup yields CDR1 ENHRY and CDR2 SYGVKD. Trimming took 0 bases from V and 1 from J, leaving 13 bases between them. This CDR3 spans 17 amino acids. In DNA, the CDR3 is TGTGCCATCAGTGAGTCTTCCACAGGGTCGAGCAATCAGCCCCAGCATTTT. This gives the protein CAISESSTGSSNQPQHF.

The J gene is TRBJ1-3, the V gene TRBV5-1; no reliable D call. The V and J ends lost 0 bases and 4 bases respectively, with 8 bases between them. CDR1 is SGHRS and CDR2 is YFSETQ in the germline V gene. The CDR3 length is 14 residues. The CDR3 coding sequence is TGCGCCAGCAGCTTGGGCGATTTGGGAAACACCATATATTTT. Its protein product is CASSLGDLGNTIYF.

The chain employs TRBV18 and TRBJ2-5; D gene ambiguous. Deletions cut 6 bases from V and 5 bases from J, with 7 bases between. CDR1 is KGHSH and CDR2 is LQKENI in the germline V gene. The CDR3 runs to 11 residues. The CDR3 DNA follows: TGTGCCAGCTCTCACTCGGAGACCCAGTACTTC. Its translation is CASSHSETQYF.

The chain employs TRBV9 and TRBJ2-1; 7 nucleotides line up with TRBD1. The V and J ends lost 0 bases and 4 bases, in that order; junction bases with no gene match: 4. The CDR3 contains 15 residues. Germline CDR1 and CDR2: SGDLS and YYNGEE. CDR3 protein: CASSVGGGGYNEQFF. CDR3 DNA: TGTGCCAGCAGCGTAGGAGGGGGCGGTTACAATGAGCAGTTCTTC. Full variable domain (remainder filled in from reference TRBV9 and TRBJ2-1): DSGVTQTPKHLITATGQRVTLRCSPRSGDLSVYWYQQSLDQGLQFLIQYYNGEERAKGNILERFSAQQFPDLHSELNLSSLELGDSALYFCASSVGGGGYNEQFFGPGTRLTVL.

The chain joins TRBV27 to TRBJ2-5; tentatively, D is TRBD2 (5 bases). V was shortened by 6 bases and J by 5 bases, with 10 bases between the two germline ends. Germline CDR1 is MNHEY and CDR2 is SMNVEV (reference sequence). The CDR3 runs 12 residues. CDR3 coding DNA: TGTGCCAGCAGAAATCCGGGGGAGACCCAGTACTTC. Translated, it gives CASRNPGETQYF.

This chain connects TRBV10-3 to TRBJ2-7, with 11 bases identical to TRBD1. V shed 6 bases, J shed 7 bases, and the junction held 8 bases outside the gene matches. The CDR3 sequence is 14 residues long. The germline V gene has CDR1 ENHRY and CDR2 SYGVKD. The CDR3 is CAIRNPDRGQEQYF. As DNA, the CDR3 is TGTGCCATCAGGAACCCGGACAGGGGGCAGGAGCAGTACTTC.

The V call is TRBV5-6, the J call TRBJ2-6; the match to TRBD1 covers 8 bases. The CDR3 totals 18 residues. V gave up 6 bases and J gave up 0 bases; unmatched junction bases: 11. The germline CDR1 and CDR2 sequences are SGHDT and YYEEEE. The DNA for the CDR3 is TGTGCCAGCAACCTACAGGGGGGTATACCCTCTGGGGCCAACGTCCTGACTTTC. This sequence encodes CASNLQGGIPSGANVLTF.

The CDR3 protein is CASSTGGTDTQYF. CDR3 nucleotides: TGTGCCAGCAGTACAGGGGGCACAGATACGCAGTATTTT. The chain employs TRBV2 and TRBJ2-3, with 7 bases aligning to TRBD1. Germline CDR1 is SNHLY and CDR2 is FYNNEI. CDR3 size: 13 residues. The V gene end was trimmed by 5 bases and the J gene end by 1 base; junction bases not matched to a gene: 0.

This clone is judged medium-sized (0.01 to 0.1%). This chain links TRBV19 with TRBJ1-1; D is possibly TRBD1 (5 bases). This CDR3 has 14 residues. Trimming cost V 7 bases and J 2 bases, with 14 bases left between them. Germline V gene data show CDR1 as LNHDA and CDR2 as SQIVND (reference sequence). CDR3 sequence: CASTPGRGNTEAFF. As DNA, the CDR3 is TGTGCCAGTACCCCCGGTAGGGGAAACACTGAAGCTTTCTTT.

This clone was seen just once. The genes are TRBV15 and TRBJ2-2; 7 bases match TRBD2. J was trimmed by 6 bases and V by 6 bases; bases with no gene match: 10. This CDR3 is built from 15 residues. The V gene's germline CDR1 is LNHNV and CDR2 YYDKDF (reference sequence). The CDR3 DNA reads TGTGCCACCAGATCAGCGGGATTGTTCCCCGGGGAGCTGTTTTTT. Protein sequence: CATRSAGLFPGELFF. Full variable domain (remainder filled in from reference TRBV15 and TRBJ2-2): DAMVIQNPRYQVTQFGKPVTLSCSQTLNHNVMYWYQQKSSQAPKLLFHYYDKDFNNEADTPDNFQSRRPNTSFCFLDIRSPGLGDTAMYLCATRSAGLFPGELFFGEGSRLTVL.

V and J are TRBV11-2 and TRBJ2-1, with D uncertain. The V end lost 5 bases, the J end lost 9 bases, and 20 bases lay between the germline ends. The CDR3 is 15 residues long. From germline, CDR1 is SGHAT and CDR2 FQNNGV. The CDR3 reads CASSAVAASLSEQFF. CDR3 coding DNA: TGTGCCAGCAGCGCAGTCGCGGCCTCCCTTAGTGAGCAGTTCTTC.

The chain links TRBV7-9 to TRBJ2-7, with 14 bases that match TRBD2. The CDR3 is made up of 16 amino acids. CDR1 SEHNR and CDR2 FQNEAQ come from the germline V gene (reference sequence). V was pared by 5 bases and J by 4 bases, with 7 bases of the junction left unmatched. CDR3 sequence (DNA): TGTGCCAGCAGCCCCCGGACTAGCGGGGGGCTATACGAGCAGTACTTC. This encodes CASSPRTSGGLYEQYF. Variable domain in full (rest from reference TRBV7-9 and TRBJ2-7): DTGVSQNPRHKITKRGQNVTFRCDPISEHNRLYWYRQTLGQGPEFLTYFQNEAQLEKSRLLSDRFSAERPKGSFSTLEIQRTEQGDSAMYLCASSPRTSGGLYEQYFGPGTRLTVT.

This clone is a singleton in its sample. The rearrangement joins TRBV27 to TRBJ2-7; a weak D match, TRBD2 (6 bases). The CDR3 length is 15 residues. V dropped 0 bases and J dropped 6 bases, with 15 bases sitting between them. Germline CDR1 and CDR2: MNHEY and SMNVEV (reference sequence). As DNA, the CDR3 is TGTGCCAGCAGTTTATCGGTGGGGACTCGTGCCGAGCAGTACTTC. This gives the protein CASSLSVGTRAEQYF.

J is TRBJ2-1 and V is TRBV15; D possibly corresponds to TRBD1 (5 bases). Germline V lookup: CDR1 LNHNV, CDR2 YYDKDF (reference sequence). V dropped 0 bases and J dropped 0 bases, with 9 bases sitting between them. This CDR3 region has 16 residues. The CDR3 region is CATSRDNTGSYNEQFF. CDR3 DNA: TGTGCCACCAGCAGAGATAACACAGGCTCCTACAATGAGCAGTTCTTC. The entire variable domain, with the rest obtained from reference TRBV15 and TRBJ2-1, is as follows: DAMVIQNPRYQVTQFGKPVTLSCSQTLNHNVMYWYQQKSSQAPKLLFHYYDKDFNNEADTPDNFQSRRPNTSFCFLDIRSPGLGDTAMYLCATSRDNTGSYNEQFFGPGTRLTVL.

V and J are TRBV27 and TRBJ2-7, with D possibly TRBD1 on 6 matching bases. This CDR3 spans 15 amino acids. V shed 2 bases and J shed 0 bases, with 11 bases lying between them. Per germline, CDR1 MNHEY and CDR2 SMNVEV (reference sequence). As DNA, the CDR3 is TGTGCCAGCAGTTTAGGCAGGGGCAACTCCTACGAGCAGTACTTC. Translating it yields CASSLGRGNSYEQYF.

The V and J genes are TRBV25-1 and TRBJ1-6; TRBD1 is a possible D gene (6 bases). The CDR3 has 13 amino acids. Germline V gene lookup returns CDR1 MGHDK and CDR2 SYGVNS. The ends were cut back, 2 bases at V and 9 bases at J, with 8 bases in the middle. The CDR3 nucleotides are TGTGCCAGCAGTGAACAGGGGTCTTCACCCCTCCACTTT. Translated: CASSEQGSSPLHF. The whole variable domain, filled in from reference TRBV25-1 and TRBJ1-6, reads EADIYQTPRYLVIGTGKKITLECSQTMGHDKMYWYQQDPGMELHLIHYSYGVNSTEKGDLSSESTVSRIRTEHFPLTLESARPSHTSQYLCASSEQGSSPLHFGNGTRLTVT.

The CDR3 is CASMWSGDNEKLFF. The CDR3 nucleotides are TGTGCCAGCATGTGGTCGGGGGATAATGAAAAACTGTTTTTT. V usage is TRBV2 and J usage is TRBJ1-4, with a tentative D call TRBD1 (5 bases). Between the trimmed V and J ends, which lost 7 bases and 4 bases, there was a span of 13 bases. Germline values: CDR1 SNHLY, CDR2 FYNNEI. The CDR3 extends over 14 amino acids.